Below, one T cell receptor (beta chain) is given with its context. Its antigen remains unidentified. The sample holds no much larger clone one base away, and base qualities are not on file. The germline V gene (reference sequence) sets CDR1 to DFQATT and CDR2 to SNEGSKA. Reading from cysteine to phenylalanine, the CDR3 counts 15 amino acids. Only the CDR3 DNA stays, 45 bases, in frame from base 1. V is pruned by 3 bases and J by 5 bases, leaving 9 bases of the junction without a gene match. One collaborating source in Seattle enrolled patients during active infection and followed them longitudinally through the course of disease. Collaborating institutions collected whole blood in K2EDTA tubes following their own protocols. For TCRbeta analysis, collaborators shipped samples in one of three forms: frozen whole blood, isolated PBMCs, or DNA extracted from either of those sample types. The data were obtained in a study of blood T cell repertoires in COVID-19 (dated by TCRdb to 2018 to 2020). Broadly, across the study: The collaborator samples originated in the United States, Italy and Spain and spanned the acute and convalescent phases of COVID-19. A freely available public database, intended as a resource for researchers studying the immune response to SARS-CoV-2, is where the repertoires were released. The material from the prospective study consisted of cDNA or gDNA derived from T cells, B-cell-depleted T cells, or PBMCs. The samples were drawn from two sources: the first 160 participants of the ongoing ImmuneRACE study, and 1,254 subjects contributed by 6 global collaborators. The sample metadata nearly always contained a de-identified subject ID, COVID-19 status, age in years and sex. Where HLA class I and class II types were available, the types were taken from metadata supplied by the sample provider, not from assay-based typing. Deeply sampled blood TCRbeta repertoires from subjects exposed to, actively infected with, or recovered from COVID-19 were included in the dataset.

Results the study describes overall, beyond this receptor: The quantity of clinical and demographic metadata differed by source and by participant and was supplied without curation.

TCRbeta CDR3 regions were amplified from genomic DNA by means of the immunoSEQ Assay, a bias-controlled multiplex PCR. The original pipeline was this. The number of nucleated cells in each sample was estimated from the amplification of reference gene primers within the assay. To quantify the absolute abundance of each unique TCRbeta CDR3 rearrangement, sequence reads were collapsed and filtered. For each sample, productive Simpson clonality was calculated by taking the square root of Simpson's diversity index across productive rearrangements. TCRdb carries this immuneACCESS record with in-frame sequences only. Its versions omit some clonotypes, under half of them owing to an unresolved V gene in the studies checked, with the rest unexplained. Clonal size and the V and J genes are those of that table, whereas D and trimming came from the DNA. The sample table records 450,000 or so clones; about 90% of these occur just once. The top ten hold roughly 0.78% of the sample.

Sequencing was performed on peripheral blood. The receptor's source is a young man with COVID-19, enrolled during active disease. The chain is encoded by TRBV20-1 joined to TRBJ1-5; 8 junctional bases match TRBD1. The CDR3 protein: CSASPTGRGHQPQHF. The bases read TGCAGTGCTAGTCCTACCGGCAGGGGGCATCAGCCCCAGCATTTT.